What follows are 18 T cell receptor beta chains derived from one specimen sequenced in a study of blood T cell repertoires in COVID-19. Sequenced by immunoSEQ multiplex PCR; TCRdb stores in-frame clones only, minus some. This sample carries some 83,000 clones, 86% of them seen once, and the ten largest clones take about 7.8%. The sample comprised peripheral blood. These receptor sequences come from a middle-aged man with active COVID-19.

This clone was counted only a few times. This chain uses TRBV12-3 or TRBV12-4 with TRBJ2-1; perhaps TRBD2 as D (5 bases). V lost 7 bases, J lost 5 bases, and 12 bases lay in between. This CDR3 is built from 13 residues. The CDR3 coding sequence is TGTGCCAGCAAGGTTAGCGTAAACAATGAGCAGTTCTTC. Encoded protein: CASKVSVNNEQFF.

The chain combines TRBV28 with TRBJ2-4; perhaps TRBD2 as D (5 bases). The germline V and J ends were trimmed by 4 bases and 3 bases, with 10 bases remaining between them. From germline, CDR1 is MDHEN and CDR2 SYDVKM. This CDR3 is 14 amino acids long. CDR3 protein: CASSSRRGKNIQYF. The DNA of the CDR3 is TGTGCCAGCAGTTCTCGACGGGGCAAAAACATTCAGTACTTC.

V usage is TRBV6-1 and J usage is TRBJ1-5, with TRBD1 identical over 8 bases. The CDR3 sequence is 17 residues long. Trimming took 3 bases from V and 0 from J; bases not matched to a gene: 7. The V gene's germline CDR1 is MNHNS and CDR2 SASEGT. The CDR3 DNA reads TGTGCCAGCAGTGATCTTCCAGGGGGCTATAGCAATCAGCCCCAGCATTTT. Protein sequence: CASSDLPGGYSNQPQHF.

The chain uses TRBV28 and TRBJ1-2; D unclear. Germline assignment: CDR1 MDHEN and CDR2 SYDVKM. The germline V and J ends were trimmed by 5 bases and 6 bases, with 16 bases remaining between them. There are 14 residues in the CDR3. CDR3 nucleotide sequence: TGTGCCAGCAGTCCCTCATACAGTAAAGATGGCTACACCTTC. Translating it yields CASSPSYSKDGYTF.

This sequence joins TRBV5-1 and TRBJ1-1; 8 bases are a match to TRBD1. Looked up from germline, CDR1 is SGHRS and CDR2 is YFSETQ. V shed 5 bases, J shed 10 bases, and the junction held 10 bases outside the gene matches. There are 13 residues in the CDR3. In nucleotides, the CDR3 is TGCGCCAGCAGAGATGGACAGGGTGGCGCAGCTTTCTTT. Translation gives CASRDGQGGAAFF.

This rearrangement joins TRBV6-5 to TRBJ2-7, with D perhaps matching TRBD1 (5 bases). The V and J ends lost 0 bases and 5 bases respectively, with 14 bases between them. This CDR3 spans 15 amino acids. The germline V gene encodes CDR1 MNHEY and CDR2 SVGAGI. CDR3 sequence: CASSYSRQGLNEQYF. In nucleotides, the CDR3 is TGTGCCAGCAGTTACTCGAGGCAGGGCCTCAACGAGCAGTACTTC.

V gene TRBV15 combines with J gene TRBJ2-2; D possibly corresponds to TRBD2 (6 bases). Trimming cost V 3 bases and J 4 bases, with 12 bases left between them. CDR3 length: 15 residues. CDR1 is LNHNV, CDR2 YYDKDF, per germline (reference sequence). The CDR3 DNA follows: TGTGCCACCAGCAGTAGCGGAACCGTCACCGGGGAGCTGTTTTTT. Translating it yields CATSSSGTVTGELFF.

The chain uses TRBV15 and TRBJ1-5; weak D call: TRBD1 (6 bases). CDR1 and CDR2 (germline): LNHNV, YYDKDF (reference sequence). The V end was cut by 0 bases, the J end by 6 bases, with 9 bases between. This CDR3 is 14 amino acids long. This CDR3 is CATSREGQRQPQHF. CDR3 DNA: TGTGCCACCAGCAGAGAGGGACAACGTCAGCCCCAGCATTTT.

The chain joins TRBV4-3 to TRBJ2-6, with 10 bases that match TRBD1. The CDR3 totals 18 residues. Losses at the gene ends were 0 bases for V and 2 bases for J; bases not matched to a gene: 4. Germline CDR1 LGHNA, CDR2 YSLEER. In DNA, the CDR3 is TGCGCCAGCAGCCAAGATCGACAGGGGGCTCCTGGGGCCAACGTCCTGACTTTC. It yields the protein CASSQDRQGAPGANVLTF.

The rearrangement links TRBV2 to TRBJ1-2; 8 nucleotides agree with TRBD1. J gave up 7 bases and V 4 bases, and 5 bases lay outside the gene matches. Germline V gives CDR1 SNHLY, CDR2 FYNNEI. This CDR3 region has 13 residues. The CDR3 spells CASSVQGGRGYTF. CDR3 in DNA: TGTGCCAGCAGTGTACAGGGGGGTCGTGGCTACACCTTC.

The rearrangement joins TRBV27 to TRBJ2-1; the match to TRBD2 covers 9 bases. This CDR3 is built from 15 residues. Per germline, CDR1 MNHEY and CDR2 SMNVEV (reference sequence). V trimming: 5 bases; J trimming: 6 bases; junction bases outside the gene matches: 8. DNA of the CDR3: TGTGCCAGCAGTGCCCTAGGACTAGCGAGCAATGAGCAGTTCTTC. This codes for CASSALGLASNEQFF.

The chain uses TRBV6-1 and TRBJ1-2; D is unclear. The CDR3 totals 11 residues. CDR1 and CDR2 (germline): MNHNS, SASEGT. The germline V and J ends were trimmed by 2 bases and 8 bases, with 6 bases remaining between them. CDR3 region: CASSETGGYTF. CDR3 bases: TGTGCCAGCAGTGAAACGGGGGGCTACACCTTC.

The table lists this clone with a few counts. The chain combines TRBV6-1 with TRBJ1-5; D ambiguous. V dropped 1 base and J dropped 0 bases, with 4 bases sitting between them. The germline V gene encodes CDR1 MNHNS and CDR2 SASEGT. The CDR3 totals 14 residues. CDR3 protein: CASSEGYSNQPQHF. The CDR3 coding sequence is TGTGCCAGCAGTGAAGGCTATAGCAATCAGCCCCAGCATTTT.

The gene calls are TRBV30 and TRBJ2-7; TRBD2 is a possible D gene (5 bases). Germline V gene sequence: CDR1 GTSNPN, CDR2 SVGIG (reference sequence). The CDR3 is made up of 13 amino acids. The V end was cut by 1 base, the J end by 0 bases, with 7 bases between. The DNA for the CDR3 is TGTGCCTGGAGTGAACGGGGCTCCTACGAGCAGTACTTC. Amino acid sequence: CAWSERGSYEQYF.

The chain joins TRBV5-6 to TRBJ1-4, with no clear D. CDR3 length: 13 amino acids. The V gene lost 4 bases and the J gene lost 6 bases, with 10 bases spanning the gap. Germline CDR1 SGHDT, CDR2 YYEEEE. CDR3 region: CASSSNLDEKLFF. DNA of the CDR3: TGTGCCAGCAGCAGCAATCTGGATGAAAAACTGTTTTTT.

J is TRBJ1-5 and V is TRBV6-6; no firm D call. Trimming removed 3 bases from V and 0 bases from J, with 12 bases in between. This CDR3 is built from 16 residues. CDR1 and CDR2 (germline): MNHNY, SVGAGI (reference sequence). The CDR3 DNA sequence: TGTGCCAGCAGTTATCTAGGGAGTACTAGCAATCAGCCCCAGCATTTT. It is translated as CASSYLGSTSNQPQHF.

This clone came up once. In nucleotides, the CDR3 is TGTGCCAGCAGCCTCAGCGGGGACTCCTACAATGAGCAGTTCTTC. Its translation is CASSLSGDSYNEQFF. The V and J genes are TRBV7-2 and TRBJ2-1; 7 bases map to TRBD2. This CDR3 has 15 residues. V lost 5 bases to trimming and J lost 0 bases; unmatched junction nucleotides: 4. The germline CDR1 and CDR2 sequences are SGHTA and FQGNSA. Combining the CDR3 with reference TRBV7-2 and TRBJ2-1 gives the whole variable domain GAGVSQSPSNKVTEKGKDVELRCDPISGHTALYWYRQSLGQGLEFLIYFQGNSAPDKSGLPSDRFSAERTGGSVSTLTIQRTQQEDSAVYLCASSLSGDSYNEQFFGPGTRLTVL.

The gene calls are TRBV5-6 and TRBJ2-7; 9 bases line up with TRBD2. The CDR3 has 15 residues. Trimming removed 4 bases from V and 7 bases from J; junction bases left unmatched: 12. The germline gives CDR1 SGHDT, CDR2 YYEEEE. CDR3 sequence (DNA): TGTGCCAGCAGCCCTTGGGTAGCGGGAGCGGGGGAGCAGTACTTC. It yields the protein CASSPWVAGAGEQYF.